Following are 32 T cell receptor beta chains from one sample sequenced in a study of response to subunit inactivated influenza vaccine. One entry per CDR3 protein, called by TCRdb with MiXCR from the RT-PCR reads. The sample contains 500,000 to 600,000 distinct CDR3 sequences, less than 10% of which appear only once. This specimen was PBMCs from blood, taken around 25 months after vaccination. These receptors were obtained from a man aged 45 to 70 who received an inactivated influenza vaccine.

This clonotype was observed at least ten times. The DNA of the CDR3 is TGCAGTGCTAGATGGGCGGTCGTAGATACGCAGTATTTT. It yields the protein CSARWAVVDTQYF. The V gene is TRBV20-1, the J gene TRBJ2-3; D not resolved. CDR1 and CDR2 (germline): DFQATT, SNEGSKA (reference sequence). The CDR3 is 13 residues long. Trimming left V 2 bases short and J 5 bases short, with 11 bases between.

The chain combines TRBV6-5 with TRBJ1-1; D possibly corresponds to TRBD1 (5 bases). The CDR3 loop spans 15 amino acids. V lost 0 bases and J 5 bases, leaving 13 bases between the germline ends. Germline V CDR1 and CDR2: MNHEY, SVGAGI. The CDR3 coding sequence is TGTGCCAGCAGTTACTCTGCCATGGGGCGGACTGAAGCTTTCTTT. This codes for CASSYSAMGRTEAFF.

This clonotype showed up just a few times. CDR3 loop: CASSSLLQGAGTDTQYF. CDR3 coding DNA: TGTGCCAGCAGTTCCTTACTACAGGGGGCGGGCACAGATACGCAGTATTTT. The V gene is TRBV6-2 or TRBV6-3, the J gene TRBJ2-3; TRBD1 matches 9 bases. This CDR3 is built from 17 residues. CDR1 is MNHEY and CDR2 is SVGEGT in the germline V gene. With V trimmed by 4 bases and J by 1 base, 9 bases remained unmatched.

Written as DNA, the CDR3 is TGTGCCAGCCACACCGGGACTAGCGGCAACAATGAGCAGTTCTTC. Its protein product is CASHTGTSGNNEQFF. This rearrangement joins TRBV12-3 or TRBV12-4 to TRBJ2-1; 11 bases agree with TRBD2. The CDR3 sequence is 15 residues long. The trim removed 8 bases at V and 5 bases at J, leaving 8 bases unmatched.

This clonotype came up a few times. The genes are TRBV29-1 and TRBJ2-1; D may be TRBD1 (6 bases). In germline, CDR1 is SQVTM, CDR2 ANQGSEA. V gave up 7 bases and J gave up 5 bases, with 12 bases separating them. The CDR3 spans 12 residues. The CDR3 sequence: CSARPGDNEQFF. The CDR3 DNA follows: TGCAGCGCGAGACCAGGGGACAATGAGCAGTTCTTC.

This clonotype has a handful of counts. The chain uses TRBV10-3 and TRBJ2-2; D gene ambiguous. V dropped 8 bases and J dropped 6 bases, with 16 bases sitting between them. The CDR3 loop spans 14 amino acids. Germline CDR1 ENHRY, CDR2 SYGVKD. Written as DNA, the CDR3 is TGTGCCATCGGGTCGCGGTCCGTGTCCGGGGAGCTGTTTTTT. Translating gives CAIGSRSVSGELFF.

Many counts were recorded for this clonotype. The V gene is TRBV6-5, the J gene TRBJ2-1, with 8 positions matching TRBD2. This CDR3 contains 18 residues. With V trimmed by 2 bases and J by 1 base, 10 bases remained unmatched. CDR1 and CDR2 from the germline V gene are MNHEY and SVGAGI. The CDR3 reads CASSYGYREGRSYNEQFF. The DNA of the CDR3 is TGTGCCAGCAGTTACGGCTATCGGGAGGGCCGGTCCTACAATGAGCAGTTCTTC.

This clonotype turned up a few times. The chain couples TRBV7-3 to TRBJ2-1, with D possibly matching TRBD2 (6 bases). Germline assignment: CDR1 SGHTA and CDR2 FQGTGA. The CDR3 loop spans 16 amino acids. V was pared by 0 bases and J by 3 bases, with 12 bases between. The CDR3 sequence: CASSLTGGTFYNEQFF. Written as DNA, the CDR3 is TGTGCCAGCAGCTTAACCGGCGGGACTTTCTACAATGAGCAGTTCTTC.

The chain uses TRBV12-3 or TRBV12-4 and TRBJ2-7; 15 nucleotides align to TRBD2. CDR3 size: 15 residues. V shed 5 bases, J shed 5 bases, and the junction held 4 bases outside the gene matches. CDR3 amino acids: CASSPGLAGGHEQYF. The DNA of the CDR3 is TGTGCCAGCAGTCCGGGACTAGCGGGAGGCCACGAGCAGTACTTC.

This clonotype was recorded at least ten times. The CDR3 nucleotides are TGTGCCAGCAGTCGACAGGGTTTGCAAGAGACCCAGTACTTC. Its protein is CASSRQGLQETQYF. The gene calls are TRBV12-3 or TRBV12-4 and TRBJ2-5, with 7 positions matching TRBD1. The CDR3 is 14 amino acids. V gave up 5 bases and J gave up 2 bases; unmatched junction bases: 5.

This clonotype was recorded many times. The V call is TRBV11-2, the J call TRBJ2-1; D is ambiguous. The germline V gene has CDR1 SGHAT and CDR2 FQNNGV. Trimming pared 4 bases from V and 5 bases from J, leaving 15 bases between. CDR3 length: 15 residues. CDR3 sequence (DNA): TGTGCCAGCAGCTACGTTTGGGGTTCGGACAATGAGCAGTTCTTC. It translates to CASSYVWGSDNEQFF.

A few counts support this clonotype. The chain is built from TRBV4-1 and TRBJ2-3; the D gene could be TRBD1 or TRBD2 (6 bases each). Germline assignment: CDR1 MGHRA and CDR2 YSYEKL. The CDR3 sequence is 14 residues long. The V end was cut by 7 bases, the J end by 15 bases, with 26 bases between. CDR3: CASTRKGRTDTRYF. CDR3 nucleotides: TGCGCCAGCACGAGGAAGGGGAGGACAGATACGCGCTATTTT.

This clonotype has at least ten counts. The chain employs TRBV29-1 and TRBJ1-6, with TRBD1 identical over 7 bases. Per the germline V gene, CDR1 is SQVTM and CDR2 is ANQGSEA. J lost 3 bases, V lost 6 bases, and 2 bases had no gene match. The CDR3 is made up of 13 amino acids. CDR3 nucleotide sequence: TGCAGCGTCGGGACAGACTATAATTCACCCCTCCACTTT. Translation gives CSVGTDYNSPLHF.

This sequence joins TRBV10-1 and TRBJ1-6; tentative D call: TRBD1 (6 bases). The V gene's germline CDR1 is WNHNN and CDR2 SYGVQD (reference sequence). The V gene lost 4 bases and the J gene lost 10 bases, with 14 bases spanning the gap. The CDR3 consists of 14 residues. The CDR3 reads CASSANRVGSPLHF. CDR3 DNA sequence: TGCGCCAGCAGTGCGAACAGGGTGGGATCACCCCTCCACTTT.

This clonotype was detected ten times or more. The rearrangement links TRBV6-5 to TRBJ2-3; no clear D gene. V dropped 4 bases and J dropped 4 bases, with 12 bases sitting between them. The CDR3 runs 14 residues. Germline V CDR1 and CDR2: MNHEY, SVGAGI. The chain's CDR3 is CASSSDPGPDTQYF. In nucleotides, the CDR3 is TGTGCCAGCAGTTCGGACCCCGGCCCAGATACGCAGTATTTT.

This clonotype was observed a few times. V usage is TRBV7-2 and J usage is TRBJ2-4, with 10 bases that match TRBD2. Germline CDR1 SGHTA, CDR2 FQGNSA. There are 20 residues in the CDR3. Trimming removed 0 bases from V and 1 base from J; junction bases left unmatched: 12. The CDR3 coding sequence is TGTGCCAGCAGCTTAGCGCTGAGCGGGAGGGCCCAAGGGGCCAAAAACATTCAGTACTTC. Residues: CASSLALSGRAQGAKNIQYF.

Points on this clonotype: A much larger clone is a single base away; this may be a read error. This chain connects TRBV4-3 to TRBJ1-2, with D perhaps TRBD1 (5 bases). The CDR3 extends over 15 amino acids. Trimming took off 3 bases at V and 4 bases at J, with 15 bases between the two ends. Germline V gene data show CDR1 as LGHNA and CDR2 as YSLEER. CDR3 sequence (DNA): TGCGCCAGCAGCCAGGGGAGGATGGGGACCTATGGCTACACCTTC. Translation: CASSQGRMGTYGYTF.

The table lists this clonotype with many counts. CDR3 in amino acids: CSARGQGSRNNQPQHF. CDR3 nucleotides: TGCAGTGCTAGAGGACAGGGAAGTCGGAACAATCAGCCCCAGCATTTT. This chain joins TRBV20-1 and TRBJ1-5, with 7 bases identical to TRBD1. This CDR3 region has 16 residues. Germline values: CDR1 DFQATT, CDR2 SNEGSKA (reference sequence). The V segment lost 1 base and the J segment 3 bases; nucleotides outside the gene matches: 9.

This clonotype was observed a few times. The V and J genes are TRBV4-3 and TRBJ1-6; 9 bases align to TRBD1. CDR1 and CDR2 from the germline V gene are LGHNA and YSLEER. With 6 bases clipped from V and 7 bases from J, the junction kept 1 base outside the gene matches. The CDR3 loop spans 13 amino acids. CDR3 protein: CASSGTGNSPLHF. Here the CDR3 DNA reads TGCGCCAGCAGTGGGACAGGGAATTCACCCCTCCACTTT.

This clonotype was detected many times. CDR3 nucleotides: TGTGCCAGCAGCCGATCCCTAGTGACCGGGGAGCTGTTTTTT. This gives the protein CASSRSLVTGELFF. The chain is built from TRBV3-1 and TRBJ2-2; D is unresolved. This CDR3 comprises 14 residues. V was clipped by 4 bases and J by 5 bases, with 11 bases between them. CDR1 LGHDT and CDR2 YNNKEL come from the germline V gene (reference sequence). The variable domain in full, completed from reference TRBV3-1 and TRBJ2-2, reads DTAVSQTPKYLVTQMGNDKSIKCEQNLGHDTMYWYKQDSKKFLKIMFSYNNKELIINETVPNRFSPKSPDKAHLNLHINSLELGDSAVYFCASSRSLVTGELFFGEGSRLTVL.

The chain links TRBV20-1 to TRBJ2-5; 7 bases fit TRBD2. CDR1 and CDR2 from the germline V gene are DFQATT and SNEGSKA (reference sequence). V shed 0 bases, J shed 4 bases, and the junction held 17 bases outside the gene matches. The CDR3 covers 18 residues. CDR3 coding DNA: TGCAGTGCTAGAGATTTGAAAGGGCTAGCGGTTGGGGGAGAGACCCAGTACTTC. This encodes CSARDLKGLAVGGETQYF.

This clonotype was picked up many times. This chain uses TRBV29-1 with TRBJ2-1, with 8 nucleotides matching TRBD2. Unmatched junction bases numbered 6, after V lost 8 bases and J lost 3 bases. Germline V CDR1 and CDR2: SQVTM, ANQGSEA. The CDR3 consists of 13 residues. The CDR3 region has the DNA TGCAGCCTAAAGCGGGGGAGCTACAATGAGCAGTTCTTC. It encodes CSLKRGSYNEQFF.

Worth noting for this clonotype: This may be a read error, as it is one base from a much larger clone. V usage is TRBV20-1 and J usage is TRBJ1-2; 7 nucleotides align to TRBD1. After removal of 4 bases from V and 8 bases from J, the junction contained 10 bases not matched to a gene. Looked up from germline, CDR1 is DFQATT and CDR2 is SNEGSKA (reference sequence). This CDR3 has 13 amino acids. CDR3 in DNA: TGCAGTGCTAAGCGCGGACAGGTCGAGGGCTACACCTTC. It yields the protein CSAKRGQVEGYTF.

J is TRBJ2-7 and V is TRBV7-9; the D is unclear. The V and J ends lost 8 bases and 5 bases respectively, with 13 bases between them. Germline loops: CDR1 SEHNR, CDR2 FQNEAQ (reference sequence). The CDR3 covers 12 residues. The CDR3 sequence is CASGLSADEQYF. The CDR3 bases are TGTGCCAGCGGGCTCTCGGCCGACGAGCAGTACTTC. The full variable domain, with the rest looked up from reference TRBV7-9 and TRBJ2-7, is DTGVSQNPRHKITKRGQNVTFRCDPISEHNRLYWYRQTLGQGPEFLTYFQNEAQLEKSRLLSDRFSAERPKGSFSTLEIQRTEQGDSAMYLCASGLSADEQYFGPGTRLTVT.

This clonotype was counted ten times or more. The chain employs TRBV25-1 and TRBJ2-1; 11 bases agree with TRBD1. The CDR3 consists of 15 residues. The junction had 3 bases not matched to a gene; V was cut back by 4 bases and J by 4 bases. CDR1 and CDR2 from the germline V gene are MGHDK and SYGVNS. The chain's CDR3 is CASSVGDRGYNEQFF. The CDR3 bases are TGTGCCAGCAGTGTAGGGGACAGGGGGTACAATGAGCAGTTCTTC. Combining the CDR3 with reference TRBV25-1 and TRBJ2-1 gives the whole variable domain EADIYQTPRYLVIGTGKKITLECSQTMGHDKMYWYQQDPGMELHLIHYSYGVNSTEKGDLSSESTVSRIRTEHFPLTLESARPSHTSQYLCASSVGDRGYNEQFFGPGTRLTVL.

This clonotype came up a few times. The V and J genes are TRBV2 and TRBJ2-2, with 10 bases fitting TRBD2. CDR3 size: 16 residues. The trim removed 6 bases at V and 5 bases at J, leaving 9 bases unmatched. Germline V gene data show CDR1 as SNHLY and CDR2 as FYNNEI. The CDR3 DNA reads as TGTGCCAGCAGGCCACCATCTAGCGGGAGTACCGGGGAGCTGTTTTTT. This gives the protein CASRPPSSGSTGELFF.

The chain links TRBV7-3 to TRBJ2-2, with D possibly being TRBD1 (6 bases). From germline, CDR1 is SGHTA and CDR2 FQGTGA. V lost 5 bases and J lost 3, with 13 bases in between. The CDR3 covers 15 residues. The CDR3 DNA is TGTGCCAGCAGCCCAGGGGCAGGATACACCGGGGAGCTGTTTTTT. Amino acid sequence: CASSPGAGYTGELFF. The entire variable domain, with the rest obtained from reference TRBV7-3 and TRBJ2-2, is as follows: GAGVSQTPSNKVTEKGKYVELRCDPISGHTALYWYRQSLGQGPEFLIYFQGTGAADDSGLPNDRFFAVRPEGSVSTLKIQRTERGDSAVYLCASSPGAGYTGELFFGEGSRLTVL.

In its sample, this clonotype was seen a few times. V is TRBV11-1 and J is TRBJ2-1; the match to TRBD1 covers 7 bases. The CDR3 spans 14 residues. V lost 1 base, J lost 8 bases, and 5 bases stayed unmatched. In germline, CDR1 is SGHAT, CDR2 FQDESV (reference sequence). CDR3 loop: CASSLVPQGDEQFF. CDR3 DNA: TGTGCCAGCAGCTTAGTACCTCAGGGGGATGAGCAGTTCTTC.

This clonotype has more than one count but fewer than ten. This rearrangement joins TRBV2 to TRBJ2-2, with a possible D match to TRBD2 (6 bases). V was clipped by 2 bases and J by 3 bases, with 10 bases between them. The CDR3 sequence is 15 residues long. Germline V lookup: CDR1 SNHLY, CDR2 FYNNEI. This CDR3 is CASSEWGGDTGELFF. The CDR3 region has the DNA TGTGCCAGCAGTGAATGGGGAGGAGACACCGGGGAGCTGTTTTTT.

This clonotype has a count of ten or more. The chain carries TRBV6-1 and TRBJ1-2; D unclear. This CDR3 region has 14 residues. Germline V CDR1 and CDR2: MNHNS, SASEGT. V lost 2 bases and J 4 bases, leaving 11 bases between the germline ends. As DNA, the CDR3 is TGTGCCAGCAGTGAAAATGCAGGCCGCTATGGCTACACCTTC. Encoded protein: CASSENAGRYGYTF.

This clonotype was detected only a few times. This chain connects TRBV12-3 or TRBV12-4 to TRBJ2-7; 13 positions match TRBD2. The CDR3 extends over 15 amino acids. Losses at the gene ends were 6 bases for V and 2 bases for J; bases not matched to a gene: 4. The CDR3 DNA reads TGTGCCAGCAGACAGGGACTAGCGGGACCCTACGAGCAGTACTTC. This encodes CASRQGLAGPYEQYF.

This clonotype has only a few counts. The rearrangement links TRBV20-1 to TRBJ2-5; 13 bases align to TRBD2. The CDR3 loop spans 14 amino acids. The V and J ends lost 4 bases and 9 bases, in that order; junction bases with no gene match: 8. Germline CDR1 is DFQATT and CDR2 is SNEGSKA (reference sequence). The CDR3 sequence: CSAMSTSGRGAQYF. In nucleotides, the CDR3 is TGCAGTGCTATGAGTACTAGCGGGAGGGGGGCCCAGTACTTC.